The T cell receptor (beta chain) under discussion was sequenced for a study of shared clonotypes between healthy human individuals. Overall study findings and caveats: Though the depth was large, rarefaction showed that sorted-subset sequencing was incomplete.

Those who donated, Caucasian adults without exception, all lived in Nashville, Tennessee. A word on this clone: Its antigen is undetermined.

Clones were sequenced by immunoSEQ multiplex PCR, and TCRdb holds only the in-frame ones, with some missing. The sample shows roughly 2.5 million clones, approximately 90% of them seen only once. The CDR3 runs 12 residues. Germline assignment: CDR1 SQVTM and CDR2 ANQGSEA. Trimming left V 4 bases short and J 5 bases short, with 11 bases between. This TCR was sampled from a young man in good health. The rearrangement links TRBV29-1 to TRBJ2-5; D is perhaps TRBD1 (6 bases). Sequencing was performed on naive CD4+ T cells sorted from blood. Subset in this sample: CD45RA+ positively selected. For the CDR3, the DNA is TGCAGCGTTGGGTGGGGGCCGGAGACCCAGTACTTC. It is translated as CSVGWGPETQYF.